The 23 T cell receptor beta chains in this list originate from one sample, sequenced in a study of tumor-infiltrating lymphocytes in primary liver carcinoma. For each extraction, RNA and DNA were obtained together from approximately 20-30 mg of unsorted bulk tissue. cDNA specific to TCR beta was made from approximately 0.55 ug of total RNA, with a constant-region primer employed for priming. Three-round nested multiplex PCR performed with slightly modified ARM-PCR produced the TCR beta libraries. Investigators reported that the first two PCR rounds, at around 10 cycles each, used TRBV1-TRBV30 forward primers with a C-beta reverse primer. TCRdb re-derived calls from the multiplex PCR reads in MiXCR, one entry per CDR3 protein. The table shows 84,000 or so distinct CDR3 sequences, with roughly 72% occurring only once. The specimen sequenced was liver tumor tissue from sampling region 1. The subset: tumor region T1, superior pole. These receptors all stem from a man aged 35-49 years with primary liver carcinoma and hepatitis B virus infection.

With regard to this clonotype: This may stem from a read error, because a much larger clone lies one nucleotide away. The chain has TRBV30 and TRBJ2-2, with D tentatively TRBD2 (6 bases). The length of the CDR3 is 14 residues. Germline V CDR1 and CDR2: GTSNPN, SVGIG (reference sequence). V gave up 5 bases and J gave up 4 bases, with 14 bases separating them. The CDR3 here is CAWGAGLSTGELFF. CDR3 bases: TGTGCCTGGGGGGCGGGACTCTCCACCGGGGAGCTGTTTTTT. The entire variable domain, with the rest obtained from reference TRBV30 and TRBJ2-2, is as follows: SQTIHQWPATLVQPVGSPLSLECTVEGTSNPNLYWYRQAAGRGLQLLFYSVGIGQISSEVPQNLSASRPQDRQFILSSKKLLLSDSGFYLCAWGAGLSTGELFFGEGSRLTVL.

To note about this clonotype: A junction end diverges from the germline sequence, so it may reflect a read error. The V call is TRBV11-3, the J call TRBJ1-1; maybe TRBD1 (6 bases). Germline CDR1 is SGHNT and CDR2 is YENEEA. This CDR3 spans 13 amino acids. As DNA, the CDR3 is TGTGCCAGCAGTTTAGTAGGGGGGACTGAGGCTTTCTTT. This sequence encodes CASSLVGGTEAFF.

As regards this clonotype: The junction shows a germline mismatch at one end, possibly a read error. The chain couples TRBV5-6 to TRBJ1-1; D is possibly TRBD1 (6 bases). Germline values: CDR1 SGHDT, CDR2 YYEEEE. The CDR3 consists of 17 residues. CDR3 loop: CASSLDSTIRGATEAFF. For the CDR3, the DNA is TGTGCCAGCAGCTTGGATAGTACGATAAGGGGGGCCACTGAAGCCTTCTTT.

For this clonotype: The junction departs from the called germline gene at one end, perhaps through a read error. This chain connects TRBV4-1 to TRBJ2-2; TRBD1 matches 10 bases. CDR1 and CDR2 from the germline V gene are MGHRA and YSYEKL. This CDR3 has 15 amino acids. The CDR3 DNA is TGCTCCAGCAGCCCGGACAGGGGGAATGCCGGGGGGCTGTTTTTT. Amino acids: CSSSPDRGNAGGLFF.

A note on this clonotype: This may be a read error, as it is one base from a much larger clone. V is TRBV7-9 and J is TRBJ2-7; maybe TRBD2 (6 bases). From germline, CDR1 is SEHNR and CDR2 FQNEAQ (reference sequence). Trimming stripped 5 bases from V and 2 bases from J, with 28 bases between. The CDR3 runs to 19 residues. The DNA for the CDR3 is TGTGCCAGCAGCCATCCCGTGGAGGGCAAAACGTTCAAGCCCTACGAGCAGTACTTC. Protein product: CASSHPVEGKTFKPYEQYF.

Comments on this clonotype: At one of its ends the junction is not consistent with the germline gene, which may arise from a read error. V gene TRBV6-1 combines with J gene TRBJ1-2; a possible D gene is TRBD1 (5 bases). Germline CDR1 is MNHNS and CDR2 is SASEGT. The CDR3 has 12 residues. This CDR3 is CASRRDDYGHTF. CDR3 DNA sequence: TGTGCCAGCAGGCGGGACGACTATGGCCACACCTTC.

Points on this clonotype: One junction end disagrees with the germline gene, perhaps due to a read error. The V call is TRBV4-1, the J call TRBJ2-1, with 11 bases aligning to TRBD2. Germline lookup yields CDR1 MGHRA and CDR2 YSYEKL. This CDR3 region has 16 residues. The CDR3 loop reads CASRQSGTSGDNEQFF. The CDR3 DNA reads as TGTGCCAGCAGGCAATCTGGGACTAGCGGTGACAATGAGCAGTTCTTC.

On this clonotype: A read error may account for a junction end that differs from germline. The chain joins TRBV2 to TRBJ2-7; unclear D gene. Germline CDR1 is SNHLY and CDR2 is FYNNEI. The CDR3 runs to 16 residues. The CDR3: CASREVLLRPTYEQYF. CDR3 coding DNA: TGTGCCAGCAGAGAAGTCCTTTTGAGACCGACGTACGAGCAGTACTTC.

Comment on this clonotype: A clone one base away is much larger, so this may be a read error. The chain uses TRBV7-9 and TRBJ2-3; D possibly matches TRBD1 or TRBD2 (5 bases each). CDR1 and CDR2 (germline): SEHNR, FQNEAQ (reference sequence). The CDR3 runs to 10 residues. CDR3: CATLGDTRYF. The CDR3 DNA follows: TGTGCCACCCTGGGGGATACGCGGTATTTT.

The chain joins TRBV15 to TRBJ2-2, with TRBD1 matching 10 bases. The CDR3 sequence is 17 residues long. The V gene end was trimmed by 0 bases and the J gene end by 9 bases; junction bases not matched to a gene: 10. Germline lookup yields CDR1 LNHNV and CDR2 YYDKDF (reference sequence). The CDR3 DNA follows: TGTGCCACCAGCAGAGATTCCGGGACAGGGGCCGCCCGGGAGCTGTTTTTT. Its translation is CATSRDSGTGAARELFF.

At least ten counts were recorded for this clonotype. J is TRBJ2-6 and V is TRBV7-9; 9 bases are shared with TRBD1. V lost 1 base and J lost 2; bases outside the gene matches: 6. Germline V lookup: CDR1 SEHNR, CDR2 FQNEAQ (reference sequence). The CDR3 has 18 amino acids. CDR3 residues: CASSLVGTGSPGANVLTF. CDR3 bases: TGTGCCAGCAGCTTAGTCGGGACAGGGTCCCCTGGGGCCAACGTCCTGACTTTC.

A remark on this clonotype: One end of the junction fails to match germline, which may point to a read error. The chain combines TRBV11-2 with TRBJ2-3, with D possibly TRBD2 on 6 matching bases. The germline V gene has CDR1 SGHAT and CDR2 FQNNGV. CDR3 length: 14 amino acids. The CDR3 loop reads CAGGVRESADMQYF. The CDR3, as DNA: TGTGCCGGAGGGGTACGGGAGTCCGCAGATATGCAGTATTTT.

Comment on this clonotype: The conserved final phenylalanine or tryptophan is absent from the CDR3, which likely points to a read error. The V call is TRBV11-1, the J call TRBJ2-3; 7 nucleotides match TRBD1. There are 14 residues in the CDR3. Germline loops: CDR1 SGHAT, CDR2 FQDESV (reference sequence). The ends lost 8 bases at V and 8 bases at J; junction bases unmatched: 13. CDR3 DNA sequence: TGTGCCAGCGGCCGGGACAGTGCCCGAGGTACGCAGTATTTG. Translation: CASGRDSARGTQYL.

This clonotype was seen a handful of times. The J gene is TRBJ1-3, the V gene TRBV19; D call uncertain. This CDR3 region has 15 residues. Germline V gives CDR1 LNHDA, CDR2 SQIVND (reference sequence). Between the trimmed V and J ends, which lost 3 bases and 0 bases, there was a span of 9 bases. CDR3 DNA sequence: TGTGCCAGTAGTATCGCGGCAGCCTCTGGAAACACCATATATTTT. As protein: CASSIAAASGNTIYF.

The V and J genes are TRBV24-1 and TRBJ2-1; no clear D. Per germline, CDR1 KGHDR and CDR2 SFDVKD. This CDR3 comprises 12 residues. V lost 6 bases and J lost 6, with 8 bases in between. CDR3 in amino acids: CATSSVGNEQFF. DNA of the CDR3: TGTGCCACCAGTAGTGTAGGCAATGAGCAGTTCTTC.

On this clonotype itself: At one end, the junction sequence differs from germline, possibly due to a read error. The rearrangement uses TRBV5-1 and TRBJ1-5; unclear D gene. This CDR3 comprises 15 residues. The germline V gene has CDR1 SGHRS and CDR2 YFSETQ. CDR3 DNA: TGCGCCAGCGGCTTGGCCCCGGGTAGCAATCAACCCCAGCATTTT. It translates to CASGLAPGSNQPQHF.

The rearrangement uses TRBV12-3 or TRBV12-4 and TRBJ2-7; maybe TRBD1 (5 bases). The V end lost 7 bases, the J end lost 5 bases, and 12 bases lay between the germline ends. The CDR3 extends over 12 amino acids. CDR3 nucleotides: TGTGCCAGCAAAGGCCAGGGTGACGAGCAGTACTTC. This translates into CASKGQGDEQYF.

Comment on this clonotype: Here the CDR3 omits its conserved ending phenylalanine or tryptophan, so a read error is the likely source. The chain combines TRBV7-9 with TRBJ1-4, with 8 bases lining up with TRBD1. The CDR3 consists of 16 residues. Germline assignment: CDR1 SEHNR and CDR2 FQNEAQ (reference sequence). CDR3 loop: CAISFDLDRVGEKLFS. In nucleotides, the CDR3 is TGTGCCATCAGCTTCGACTTGGACAGGGTCGGTGAAAAACTGTTTTCT.

This clonotype was picked up one time. The junction shows a germline mismatch at one end, possibly a read error. The chain is built from TRBV6-6 and TRBJ2-3; a possible D gene is TRBD2 (5 bases). The CDR3 covers 12 residues. The V gene's germline CDR1 is MNHNY and CDR2 SVGAGI (reference sequence). For the CDR3, the DNA is TGTGCCAGCAGATGGGAGCGAGATACGGAGTATTTT. Translation: CASRWERDTEYF.

Regarding this clonotype: One end of the junction varies from germline; a read error may be responsible. V and J are TRBV11-2 and TRBJ2-7; D is undetermined. The CDR3 totals 14 residues. Germline lookup yields CDR1 SGHAT and CDR2 FQNNGV. The DNA of the CDR3 is TGTGCCAACAGCCTAGTACTCCCCTCTTACGAGCAGTACTTC. Protein: CANSLVLPSYEQYF.

This clonotype showed up just once. Relative to the germline gene, one junction end is altered; a read error may explain this. V usage is TRBV5-6 and J usage is TRBJ2-4; TRBD1 is a possible D gene (6 bases). Germline CDR1 reads SGHDT; CDR2 reads YYEEEE. The CDR3 spans 15 residues. CDR3 sequence reads: CASSLLGGLGSIQYF. CDR3 coding DNA: TGTGCCAGTAGCTTGTTAGGGGGATTAGGAAGCATTCAGTACTTC.

Comments on this clonotype: At one end the junction does not follow the germline gene, possibly because of a read error. This chain links TRBV6-1 with TRBJ2-3; tentatively, D is TRBD1 or TRBD2 (5 bases each). Germline V gives CDR1 MNHNS, CDR2 SASEGT. The length of the CDR3 is 17 residues. DNA of the CDR3: TGTGTCAGCATACAGGACTCTTATTTTGATGGCACAGATACGCAGTTTTTT. Amino acids: CVSIQDSYFDGTDTQFF.

As regards this clonotype: Compared with germline, one end of the junction differs, possibly owing to a read error. V and J are TRBV20-1 and TRBJ2-4; 14 bases agree with TRBD2. CDR1 and CDR2 from the germline V gene are DFQATT and SNEGSKA (reference sequence). The CDR3 is 15 amino acids. The DNA of the CDR3 is TGCAGTGCTGAGGGCGGGACTAGCGGGAGAAACATTAAGTACTTC. It codes for CSAEGGTSGRNIKYF.